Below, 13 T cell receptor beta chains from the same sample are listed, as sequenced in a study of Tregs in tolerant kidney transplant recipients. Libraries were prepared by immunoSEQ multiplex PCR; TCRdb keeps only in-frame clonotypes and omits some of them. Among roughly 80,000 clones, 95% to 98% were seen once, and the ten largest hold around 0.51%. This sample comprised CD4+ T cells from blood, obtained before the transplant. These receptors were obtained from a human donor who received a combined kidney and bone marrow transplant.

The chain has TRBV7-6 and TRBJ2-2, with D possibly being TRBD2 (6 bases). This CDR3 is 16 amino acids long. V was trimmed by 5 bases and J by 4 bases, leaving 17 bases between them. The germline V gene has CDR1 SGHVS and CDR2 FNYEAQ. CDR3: CASSLSALARTGELFF. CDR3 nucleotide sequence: TGTGCCAGCAGCCTCTCTGCACTAGCTCGCACCGGGGAGCTGTTTTTT.

The CDR3 region has the DNA TGTGCCAGCAGCCCTAGCAAGCCGGGATACAATGAGCAGTTCTTC. It specifies CASSPSKPGYNEQFF. The V gene is TRBV7-9, the J gene TRBJ2-1; possibly TRBD2 for D (5 bases). The CDR3 has 15 amino acids. Trimming took 5 bases from V and 4 from J, leaving 15 bases between them. CDR1 is SEHNR, CDR2 FQNEAQ, per germline (reference sequence).

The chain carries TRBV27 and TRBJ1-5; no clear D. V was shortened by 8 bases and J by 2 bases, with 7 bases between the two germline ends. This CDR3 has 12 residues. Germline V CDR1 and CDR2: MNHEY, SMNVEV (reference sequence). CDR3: CASRSGNQPQHF. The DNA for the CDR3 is TGTGCCAGCCGGTCGGGCAATCAGCCCCAGCATTTT.

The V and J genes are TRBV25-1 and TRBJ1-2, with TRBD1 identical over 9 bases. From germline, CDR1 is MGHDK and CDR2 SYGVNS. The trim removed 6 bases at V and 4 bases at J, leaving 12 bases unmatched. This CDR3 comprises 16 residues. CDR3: CASRGGSGQGSYGYTF. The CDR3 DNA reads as TGTGCCAGCAGAGGAGGCTCGGGACAGGGCTCCTATGGCTACACCTTC.

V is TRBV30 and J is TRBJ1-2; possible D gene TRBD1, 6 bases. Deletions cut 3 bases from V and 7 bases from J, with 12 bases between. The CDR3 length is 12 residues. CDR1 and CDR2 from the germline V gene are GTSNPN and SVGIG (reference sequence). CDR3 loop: CAWSGGRSGYTF. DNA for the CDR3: TGTGCCTGGAGCGGGGGGCGAAGTGGCTACACCTTC.

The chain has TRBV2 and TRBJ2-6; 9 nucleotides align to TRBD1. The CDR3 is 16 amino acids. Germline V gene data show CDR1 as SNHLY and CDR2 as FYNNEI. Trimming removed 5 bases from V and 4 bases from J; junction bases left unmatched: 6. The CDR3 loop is CASSSNRGRGANVLTF. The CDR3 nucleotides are TGTGCCAGCAGTAGTAACAGGGGGCGAGGGGCCAACGTCCTGACTTTC.

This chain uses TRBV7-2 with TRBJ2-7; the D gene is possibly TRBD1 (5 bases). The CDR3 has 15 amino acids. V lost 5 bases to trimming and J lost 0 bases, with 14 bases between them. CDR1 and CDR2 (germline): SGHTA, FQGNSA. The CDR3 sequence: CASSLRALTSYEQYF. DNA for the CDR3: TGTGCCAGCAGCCTCAGGGCCCTGACCTCCTACGAGCAGTACTTC.

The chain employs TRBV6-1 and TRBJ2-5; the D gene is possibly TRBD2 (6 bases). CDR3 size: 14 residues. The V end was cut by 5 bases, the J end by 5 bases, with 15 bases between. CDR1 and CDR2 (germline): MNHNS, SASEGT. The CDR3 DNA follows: TGTGCCAGCAGTCACTTATCCGGAGGGGAGACCCAGTACTTC. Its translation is CASSHLSGGETQYF.

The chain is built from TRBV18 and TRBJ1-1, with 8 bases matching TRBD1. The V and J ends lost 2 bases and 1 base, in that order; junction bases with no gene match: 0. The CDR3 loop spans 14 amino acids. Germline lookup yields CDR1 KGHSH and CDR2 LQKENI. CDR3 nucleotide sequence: TGTGCCAGCTCACCAGGACAGGGGAACACTGAAGCTTTCTTT. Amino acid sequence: CASSPGQGNTEAFF.

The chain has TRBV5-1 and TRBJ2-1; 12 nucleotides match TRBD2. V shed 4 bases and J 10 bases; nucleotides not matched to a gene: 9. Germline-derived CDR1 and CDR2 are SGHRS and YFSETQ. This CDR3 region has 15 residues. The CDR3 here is CASSTLAGGPGEQFF. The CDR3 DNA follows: TGCGCCAGCAGCACCCTAGCGGGAGGGCCGGGGGAGCAGTTCTTC.

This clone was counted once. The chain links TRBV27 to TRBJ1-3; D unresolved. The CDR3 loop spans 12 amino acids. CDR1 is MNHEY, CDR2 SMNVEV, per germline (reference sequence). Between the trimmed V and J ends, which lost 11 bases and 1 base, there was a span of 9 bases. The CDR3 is CAGSTSGNTIYF. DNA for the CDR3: TGTGCCGGGTCGACTTCTGGAAACACCATATATTTT.

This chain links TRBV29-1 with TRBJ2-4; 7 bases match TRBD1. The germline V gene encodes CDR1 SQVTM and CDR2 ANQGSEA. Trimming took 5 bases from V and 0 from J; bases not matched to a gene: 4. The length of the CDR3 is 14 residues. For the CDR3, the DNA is TGCAGCGTTATCAACAGGGGAGCCAAAAACATTCAGTACTTC. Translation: CSVINRGAKNIQYF.

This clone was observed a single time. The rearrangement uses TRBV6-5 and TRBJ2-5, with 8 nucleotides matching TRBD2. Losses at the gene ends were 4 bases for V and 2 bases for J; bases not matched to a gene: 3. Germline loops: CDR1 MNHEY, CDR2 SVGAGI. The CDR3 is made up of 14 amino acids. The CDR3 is CASSLAGRQETQYF. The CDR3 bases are TGTGCCAGCAGTTTAGCGGGACGTCAAGAGACCCAGTACTTC.